The next 2 T cell receptor beta chains were all read from a single sample in a study of T cells in Graves' hyperthyroidism and ophthalmopathy. RNA transcripts gave rise to amplified TCR beta CDR3 regions. The HTBI primer set drove a first-round RT-PCR of the TCR CDR3. In TCRdb, the multiplex PCR reads were re-called with MiXCR into one record per CDR3 protein. The table lists hundreds of thousands of distinct CDR3 sequences, approximately 40% of them singletons. The sample consisted of blood. Receptors originate from a woman aged 40-49 years with Graves' hyperthyroidism.

This clonotype was observed many times. The rearrangement uses TRBV12-3 or TRBV12-4 and TRBJ1-4; D ambiguous. This CDR3 contains 11 residues. Trimming removed 5 bases from V and 3 bases from J, with 1 base in between. This chain's CDR3 is CASSPNEKLFF. CDR3 nucleotides: TGTGCCAGCAGTCCTAATGAAAAACTGTTTTTT.

The rearrangement joins TRBV7-2 to TRBJ1-6; D ambiguous. CDR3 length: 14 amino acids. V was clipped by 6 bases and J by 10 bases, with 16 bases between them. Germline CDR1 SGHTA, CDR2 FQGNSA. In DNA, the CDR3 is TGTGCCAGCAGTTTATTGGTCCAAGGCTCACCCCTCCACTTT. It translates to CASSLLVQGSPLHF.